This T cell receptor beta chain stems from a study of blood T cells in healthy people across ages. Overall study findings and caveats: The study found more naive CD4+ cells and higher diversity in long-lived than aged donors.

The donors, all healthy, were Caucasians living in Russia, aged about 6 to 90. Together with a sample-barcoded 5' primer, a J-beta primer mix was included in a second PCR lasting about 7 to 11 cycles. Each cDNA was tagged by a template-switch adaptor containing 12 random nucleotides. TCRdb processed the 5' RACE reads anew with MiXCR; each CDR3 protein has one entry. The table records about 1.7 million distinct CDR3 sequences, 28% of them present only once. This clonotype turned up a few times. Its specificity is unknown. This receptor was obtained from a woman aged 25 to 39 in good health. Sequenced input: blood.

This CDR3 is CASKTEGVEKLFF. As DNA, the CDR3 is TGTGCCAGCAAAACGGAGGGAGTTGAAAAACTGTTTTTT. The chain carries TRBV25-1 and TRBJ1-4; no clear D. Germline CDR1 is MGHDK and CDR2 is SYGVNS. This CDR3 contains 13 residues. The germline V and J ends were trimmed by 7 bases and 7 bases, with 13 bases remaining between them.